A single sample gave rise to the 6 T cell receptor beta chains below, sequenced in a study of a mutant IDH1 vaccine in newly diagnosed glioma. Time point: week 5, during vaccination. Doses comprised 300 ug of mutant IDH1 20-mer peptide each, plus topical imiquimod. Antigens for these TCRs are unknown. Here immunoSEQ multiplex PCR was the method, and the copy in TCRdb shows in-frame clones only, minus some. The data hold about 26,000 clones, with more than 60% observed a single time. Sequenced here: PBMCs, sampled from a glioma patient whose treatment included an IDH1 peptide vaccine. These TCRs come from a man aged 35-49 years with glioma. Some clones in this sample may be carry-over from other donors' samples.

The rearrangement links TRBV7-6 to TRBJ1-5, with 10 bases aligning to TRBD1. The germline CDR1 and CDR2 sequences are SGHVS and FNYEAQ. The V gene end was trimmed by 1 base and the J gene end by 7 bases; junction bases not matched to a gene: 4. CDR3 size: 15 residues. CDR3 sequence: CASSLGQGAGQPQHF. The CDR3 nucleotides are TGTGCCAGCAGCTTAGGACAGGGGGCAGGACAGCCCCAGCATTTT.

This clone was picked up a small number of times. The chain recombines TRBV9 with TRBJ1-5, with D unresolved. The V end lost 0 bases, the J end lost 6 bases, and 13 bases lay between the germline ends. The CDR3 runs to 15 residues. In germline, CDR1 is SGDLS, CDR2 YYNGEE. CDR3 residues: CASSVAPNPPQPQHF. CDR3 DNA: TGTGCCAGCAGCGTAGCCCCCAATCCCCCTCAGCCCCAGCATTTT.

The chain recombines TRBV29-1 with TRBJ2-1; D gene unclear. The V end was cut by 0 bases, the J end by 8 bases, with 5 bases between. Germline CDR1 SQVTM, CDR2 ANQGSEA. The CDR3 spans 11 residues. The CDR3 DNA is TGCAGCGTTGAAGAATCGGATGAGCAGTTCTTC. Its translation is CSVEESDEQFF.

This chain uses TRBV29-1 with TRBJ2-5; 13 bases are shared with TRBD2. Germline trimming cut 6 bases from V and 6 bases from J; bases unmatched to any gene: 7. Germline CDR1 is SQVTM and CDR2 is ANQGSEA. CDR3 size: 14 residues. The CDR3 here is CSVVTSGGAKTQYF. The CDR3 DNA reads as TGCAGCGTCGTAACTAGCGGGGGGGCCAAGACCCAGTACTTC. Drawing the rest from reference TRBV29-1 and TRBJ2-5, the complete variable domain is SAVISQKPSRDICQRGTSLTIQCQVDSQVTMMFWYRQQPGQSLTLIATANQGSEATYESGFVIDKFPISRPNLTFSTLTVSNMSPEDSSIYLCSVVTSGGAKTQYFGPGTRLLVL.

V and J are TRBV30 and TRBJ2-5; unclear D gene. Germline CDR1 is GTSNPN and CDR2 is SVGIG (reference sequence). Between the trimmed V and J ends, which lost 5 bases and 2 bases, there was a span of 6 bases. The CDR3 has 11 amino acids. The CDR3 region has the DNA TGTGCCTGGGGTTTTCAAGAGACCCAGTACTTC. Its translation: CAWGFQETQYF. Based on the CDR3 plus reference TRBV30 and TRBJ2-5, the full variable domain is SQTIHQWPATLVQPVGSPLSLECTVEGTSNPNLYWYRQAAGRGLQLLFYSVGIGQISSEVPQNLSASRPQDRQFILSSKKLLLSDSGFYLCAWGFQETQYFGPGTRLLVL.

This clone was detected a few times. The genes are TRBV30 and TRBJ1-1; D is perhaps TRBD1 (5 bases). Germline CDR1 reads GTSNPN; CDR2 reads SVGIG (reference sequence). Trimming took off 1 base at V and 6 bases at J, with 15 bases between the two ends. CDR3 length: 14 amino acids. The CDR3 spells CAWSGAGLIPEAFF. The CDR3 region has the DNA TGTGCCTGGAGTGGGGCAGGGTTAATCCCTGAAGCTTTCTTT.